This passage covers 29 T cell receptor beta chains from one sample sequenced in a study of molecular identifiers for immune sequencing clone quantification. Each CDR3 protein is one row after TCRdb ran MiXCR on the PCR reads. The sample records some 590,000 distinct CDR3 sequences, about 25% being singletons. Sequencing used naive CD8+ T cells from blood, with Jurkat cell RNA spiked in. The subset denotes: FACS-sorted CD8+CD4-CCR7+CD45RA+ naive T cells. Receptors originate from a human donor in good health. Some libraries in this study had Jurkat cell RNA spiked in.

This clonotype appeared a single time. Being one base from a much bigger clone, this may be a read error. This chain joins TRBV4-3 and TRBJ1-4; 8 bases match TRBD1. Germline V gene lookup returns CDR1 LGHNA and CDR2 YSLEER. The CDR3 extends over 16 amino acids. The CDR3 coding sequence is TGCGCCAGCAGCCAAGGGCCGACCGAGACAGGGGAAAAACTGCTTTTT. Amino acid sequence: CASSQGPTETGEKLLF.

At least ten counts were recorded for this clonotype. The V and J genes are TRBV6-5 and TRBJ2-5; D may match TRBD1 or TRBD2 (7 bases each). This CDR3 is built from 15 residues. Germline V lookup: CDR1 MNHEY, CDR2 SVGAGI. The germline V and J ends were trimmed by 2 bases and 5 bases, with 15 bases remaining between them. The CDR3 loop is CASSYHGRGGETQYF. The CDR3 nucleotides are TGTGCCAGCAGTTACCACGGCAGGGGGGGGGAGACCCAGTACTTC.

The chain carries TRBV30 and TRBJ2-7; possibly TRBD1 or TRBD2 for D (6 bases each). This CDR3 contains 13 residues. Trimming removed 5 bases at V and 0 bases at J, with 11 bases between. Germline values: CDR1 GTSNPN, CDR2 SVGIG (reference sequence). CDR3 sequence: CAWGRGVSYEQYF. The CDR3 bases are TGTGCCTGGGGTAGGGGGGTCTCCTACGAGCAGTACTTC.

This clonotype was observed a few times. Compared with germline, one end of the junction differs, possibly owing to a read error. V gene TRBV10-3 combines with J gene TRBJ2-7, with unresolved D. From germline, CDR1 is ENHRY and CDR2 SYGVKD. CDR3 size: 12 residues. CDR3 residues: CAIGDISYEQYF. For the CDR3, the DNA is TGTGCCATCGGTGACATATCCTACGAGCAGTACTTC.

This clonotype has a count of ten or more. The J gene is TRBJ2-3, the V gene TRBV5-6, with D perhaps TRBD2 (6 bases). This CDR3 has 14 amino acids. Germline V gene sequence: CDR1 SGHDT, CDR2 YYEEEE. V dropped 6 bases and J dropped 0 bases, with 11 bases sitting between them. The CDR3 nucleotides read TGTGCCAGCACCTTCCTAGCGAGCACAGATACGCAGTATTTT. This gives the protein CASTFLASTDTQYF.

The rearrangement links TRBV11-2 to TRBJ2-7; weak D call: TRBD1 (6 bases). This CDR3 contains 13 residues. Germline CDR1 SGHAT, CDR2 FQNNGV. V lost 6 bases and J 5 bases, leaving 14 bases between the germline ends. The CDR3 bases are TGTGCCAGCAGACGCACGACAGGTGACGAGCAGTACTTC. Its protein is CASRRTTGDEQYF. Supplemented by reference TRBV11-2 and TRBJ2-7, the full variable domain reads EAGVAQSPRYKIIEKRQSVAFWCNPISGHATLYWYQQILGQGPKLLIQFQNNGVVDDSQLPKDRFSAERLKGVDSTLKIQPAKLEDSAVYLCASRRTTGDEQYFGPGTRLTVT.

The chain employs TRBV27 and TRBJ2-7, with TRBD1 matching 8 bases. V lost 0 bases and J lost 3; bases outside the gene matches: 4. The CDR3 covers 15 residues. Germline-derived CDR1 and CDR2 are MNHEY and SMNVEV (reference sequence). In DNA, the CDR3 is TGTGCCAGCAGTTTATCCGGGACAGGTTACTACGAGCAGTACTTC. The encoded protein is CASSLSGTGYYEQYF.

This clonotype was counted once. Sequence at one end of the junction differs from germline and may be a read error. The rearrangement uses TRBV7-9 and TRBJ2-2; D perhaps matches TRBD2 (5 bases). The CDR3 totals 14 residues. Germline-derived CDR1 and CDR2 are SEHNR and FQNEAQ (reference sequence). CDR3: CASSSPPEPRGAVF. CDR3 sequence (DNA): TGTGCCAGCAGCTCCCCCCCCGAGCCCCGGGGAGCTGTTTTT.

This clonotype was counted a few times. The chain uses TRBV4-1 and TRBJ1-5; TRBD1 might be the D (5 bases). V was clipped by 1 base and J by 6 bases, with 10 bases between them. CDR3 length: 14 residues. Germline loops: CDR1 MGHRA, CDR2 YSYEKL. CDR3 loop: CASSQGGVGQPQHF. CDR3 sequence (DNA): TGCGCCAGCAGCCAAGGGGGCGTAGGTCAGCCCCAGCATTTT.

This clonotype was counted a few times. The J gene is TRBJ1-5, the V gene TRBV28; 10 bases map to TRBD1. The germline V gene encodes CDR1 MDHEN and CDR2 SYDVKM. The V segment lost 3 bases and the J segment 3 bases; nucleotides outside the gene matches: 20. The CDR3 is 21 amino acids. The CDR3 nucleotides are TGTGCCAGCAGTTTTTTAGGGGTAGGGACAGGGGCTTCGGGTGTCAATCAGCCCCAGCATTTT. Translating it yields CASSFLGVGTGASGVNQPQHF.

Comments on this clonotype: One end of the junction fails to match germline, which may point to a read error. The CDR3 DNA is TGTGCCAGCAGCCGGGCAGATAGCAATCGGCCCCAGCATTTT. Translation: CASSRADSNRPQHF. The chain couples TRBV7-9 to TRBJ1-5; D call uncertain. CDR3 size: 14 residues. Germline V CDR1 and CDR2: SEHNR, FQNEAQ (reference sequence).

This clonotype was seen at least ten times. The chain joins TRBV4-3 to TRBJ2-2, with D possibly matching TRBD2 (6 bases). CDR1 is LGHNA and CDR2 is YSLEER in the germline V gene. Trimming shortened V by 6 bases and J by 4 bases, and 12 bases separated the two germline ends. The CDR3 totals 14 residues. CDR3 loop: CASSGGTRTGELFF. The DNA of the CDR3 is TGCGCCAGCAGTGGGGGGACTCGCACCGGGGAGCTGTTTTTT.

This clonotype came up a few times. The CDR3 nucleotides are TGTGCCAGCAGCTTGGAGCCGGACGGCGAGCAGTACTTC. This translates into CASSLEPDGEQYF. J is TRBJ2-7 and V is TRBV5-6; unclear D gene. CDR3 length equals 13 residues. CDR1 SGHDT and CDR2 YYEEEE come from the germline V gene. The V end lost 0 bases, the J end lost 6 bases, and 10 bases lay between the germline ends.

The genes are TRBV11-2 and TRBJ2-5; maybe TRBD1 (6 bases). The length of the CDR3 is 14 residues. V gave up 5 bases and J gave up 7 bases, with 17 bases separating them. Per germline, CDR1 SGHAT and CDR2 FQNNGV. CDR3 sequence (DNA): TGTGCCAGCAGCCCCCGGGACAACCCAGGGACCCAGTACTTC. Translating it yields CASSPRDNPGTQYF. Full variable domain (remainder filled in from reference TRBV11-2 and TRBJ2-5): EAGVAQSPRYKIIEKRQSVAFWCNPISGHATLYWYQQILGQGPKLLIQFQNNGVVDDSQLPKDRFSAERLKGVDSTLKIQPAKLEDSAVYLCASSPRDNPGTQYFGPGTRLLVL.

In the case of this clonotype: Relative to the germline gene, one junction end is altered; a read error may explain this. V and J are TRBV4-3 and TRBJ1-5; D not resolved. Germline lookup yields CDR1 LGHNA and CDR2 YSLEER. The CDR3 sequence is 15 residues long. The CDR3 sequence is CASSQDSAGAQSQHF. CDR3 sequence (DNA): TGCGCTAGCAGCCAAGATAGTGCGGGTGCTCAGTCCCAGCATTTT.

The chain links TRBV27 to TRBJ2-7; no clear D gene. CDR3 size: 13 residues. Germline V CDR1 and CDR2: MNHEY, SMNVEV (reference sequence). V shed 7 bases and J shed 1 base, with 11 bases lying between them. CDR3 sequence (DNA): TGTGCCAGCACCTTAGGGCCGTCCTACGAGCAGTACTTC. It codes for CASTLGPSYEQYF.

Points on this clonotype: Given a much more abundant clone one base away, this may be a read error. The chain couples TRBV20-1 to TRBJ2-7; D perhaps matches TRBD2 (5 bases). The CDR3 is 13 amino acids. Germline CDR1 reads DFQATT; CDR2 reads SNEGSKA (reference sequence). V was shortened by 8 bases and J by 0 bases, with 14 bases between the two germline ends. In nucleotides, the CDR3 is TGCAGTACTGAGGGCAGTCTCTCCTACGAGCAGTACTTC. This translates into CSTEGSLSYEQYF.

CDR3 amino acids: CASGGSSFTDTQYF. Here the CDR3 DNA reads TGTGCCAGCGGCGGCAGCTCCTTCACAGATACGCAGTATTTT. The J gene is TRBJ2-3, the V gene TRBV9; D not resolved. The length of the CDR3 is 14 residues. Deletions cut 7 bases from V and 2 bases from J, with 14 bases between. CDR1 and CDR2 from the germline V gene are SGDLS and YYNGEE.

The chain has TRBV19 and TRBJ2-1, with TRBD2 identical over 15 bases. V shed 3 bases, J shed 1 base, and the junction held 4 bases outside the gene matches. The germline CDR1 and CDR2 sequences are LNHDA and SQIVND (reference sequence). CDR3 length: 18 amino acids. CDR3 DNA: TGTGCCAGTAGTATCTCGGGACTAGCGGGAGGATCCTACAATGAGCAGTTCTTC. Translating it yields CASSISGLAGGSYNEQFF.

A word on this clonotype: Since a much larger clone is just one base distant, this may be a read error. This sequence joins TRBV7-9 and TRBJ2-5; D possibly corresponds to TRBD2 (6 bases). There are 15 residues in the CDR3. Trimming pared 6 bases from V and 3 bases from J, leaving 17 bases between. CDR1 and CDR2 (germline): SEHNR, FQNEAQ (reference sequence). The CDR3 region is CASRHVGEAEETQYF. The CDR3 coding sequence is TGTGCCAGCAGGCATGTCGGGGAGGCTGAAGAGACCCAGTACTTC.

A few counts support this clonotype. The gene calls are TRBV30 and TRBJ2-2; D gene unclear. The CDR3 runs to 13 residues. With 8 bases removed from V and 1 base from J, the gap between germline ends came to 11 bases. The germline V gene encodes CDR1 GTSNPN and CDR2 SVGIG (reference sequence). The CDR3 loop reads CARDTVNTGELFF. CDR3 in DNA: TGTGCCCGTGATACAGTGAACACCGGGGAGCTGTTTTTT.

The genes are TRBV9 and TRBJ2-2; perhaps TRBD1 as D (6 bases). CDR1 is SGDLS, CDR2 YYNGEE, per germline. CDR3 size: 15 residues. The germline V and J ends were trimmed by 5 bases and 0 bases, with 11 bases remaining between them. In DNA, the CDR3 is TGTGCCAGCAGTCCAGGGGTAACGAACACCGGGGAGCTGTTTTTT. Translation gives CASSPGVTNTGELFF.

V usage is TRBV9 and J usage is TRBJ2-7; D not resolved. Germline-derived CDR1 and CDR2 are SGDLS and YYNGEE. The CDR3 has 13 residues. The V gene lost 1 base and the J gene lost 7 bases, with 12 bases spanning the gap. The CDR3 region is CASSVSETPEQYF. The CDR3 nucleotides read TGTGCCAGCAGCGTAAGTGAGACGCCTGAGCAGTACTTC.

Turning to this clonotype: Compared with germline, one end of the junction differs, possibly owing to a read error. V and J are TRBV7-9 and TRBJ2-5, with D unresolved. From germline, CDR1 is SEHNR and CDR2 FQNEAQ (reference sequence). The CDR3 consists of 13 residues. This CDR3 reads CACSLVGQETQYF. The CDR3 DNA reads TGTGCCTGCAGCTTAGTCGGACAAGAGACCCAGTACTTC. Looking up the rest from reference TRBV7-9 and TRBJ2-5 gives the full variable domain: DTGVSQNPRHKITKRGQNVTFRCDPISEHNRLYWYRQTLGQGPEFLTYFQNEAQLEKSRLLSDRFSAERPKGSFSTLEIQRTEQGDSAMYLCACSLVGQETQYFGPGTRLLVL.

This clonotype was seen a handful of times. V and J are TRBV7-3 and TRBJ2-3; TRBD2 matches at 8 bases. This CDR3 is built from 17 residues. CDR1 is SGHTA and CDR2 is FQGTGA in the germline V gene. The V segment lost 1 base and the J segment 2 bases; nucleotides outside the gene matches: 8. CDR3 sequence: CASSLMAGGEYTDTQYF. In nucleotides, the CDR3 is TGTGCCAGCAGCTTAATGGCGGGGGGCGAATACACAGATACGCAGTATTTT.

Worth noting for this clonotype: One base away lies a much larger clone, so this may be a sequencing read error. Because it lacks the conserved phenylalanine or tryptophan at the end, this CDR3 is likely a read error. This chain links TRBV5-1 with TRBJ2-2; the D call may be TRBD1 or TRBD2 (5 bases each). Trimming took 0 bases from V and 7 from J, leaving 10 bases between them. The CDR3 loop spans 14 amino acids. Per germline, CDR1 SGHRS and CDR2 YFSETQ. For the CDR3, the DNA is TGCGCCAGCAGCTTGGTACGGGACGGCGGGGAGCTGTTTTGT. Residues: CASSLVRDGGELFC.

In its sample, this clonotype was seen a few times. The chain uses TRBV27 and TRBJ2-7; the match to TRBD2 covers 8 bases. The CDR3 spans 15 residues. Germline loops: CDR1 MNHEY, CDR2 SMNVEV (reference sequence). V dropped 3 bases and J dropped 7; count of bases not matched to a gene: 11. CDR3 residues: CASSFIVSGGGEQYF. DNA of the CDR3: TGTGCCAGCAGTTTTATTGTCAGCGGGGGTGGAGAGCAGTACTTC.

This clonotype was recorded at least ten times. This chain joins TRBV7-9 and TRBJ1-1; weak D call: TRBD1 (5 bases). The V end was cut by 5 bases, the J end by 5 bases, with 21 bases between. Germline-derived CDR1 and CDR2 are SEHNR and FQNEAQ (reference sequence). The CDR3 has 16 amino acids. Written as DNA, the CDR3 is TGTGCCAGCAGCCCGACTTTATGGGGCGAAGCGACTGAAGCTTTCTTT. Its protein product is CASSPTLWGEATEAFF.

This clonotype was seen many times. The chain recombines TRBV5-1 with TRBJ2-3, with D uncertain. V lost 3 bases and J 5 bases, leaving 19 bases between the germline ends. The CDR3 sequence is 16 residues long. Per germline, CDR1 SGHRS and CDR2 YFSETQ. The CDR3 coding sequence is TGCGCCAGCAGCTGGGTTTCGATCAACGGCGTAGATACGCAGTATTTT. Protein: CASSWVSINGVDTQYF. Full variable domain (remainder filled in from reference TRBV5-1 and TRBJ2-3): KAGVTQTPRYLIKTRGQQVTLSCSPISGHRSVSWYQQTPGQGLQFLFEYFSETQRNKGNFPGRFSGRQFSNSRSEMNVSTLELGDSALYLCASSWVSINGVDTQYFGPGTRLTVL.